This entry concerns a single TCR beta chain. The antigen remains unidentified. This sample was taken from a study of shared clonotypes between healthy human individuals. At a deep level, the assay was run. The method was immunoSEQ multiplex PCR; TCRdb's version includes in-frame clones alone and lacks a portion of them. The sample yields roughly 1 million clones, approximately 72% seen once. The CDR3 totals 15 residues. Trimming cost V 0 bases and J 7 bases, with 16 bases left between them. CDR1 is MGHRA, CDR2 YSYEKL, per germline. General study findings and limits: Compared with memory subsets, naive subsets generally had larger estimated richness. Non-shared clonotypes had lower generation probabilities than those shared by all four donors.

The sample consisted of memory CD4+ T cells sorted from blood. Subset given: CD45RA-negative fraction. The TCR was taken from a man aged 18-30 years in good health. The genes are TRBV4-1 and TRBJ2-7, with no clear D. The CDR3 DNA reads TGCGCCAGCAGCCAAGAGGTCGCGCCCAGAGGAGAGCAGTACTTC. Amino acids: CASSQEVAPRGEQYF.